The clone carrying this T cell receptor beta chain was found a few times. These data originate in a study of shared clonotypes between healthy human individuals. Sequencing was performed with immunoSEQ multiplex PCR; in TCRdb, only in-frame clones are kept and a portion is missing. This sample has approximately 340,000 clones, with about 73% found just once. It was into CD45RA+ naive and CD45RA-negative memory subsets that the CD4+ cells were split. V was pared by 0 bases and J by 3 bases, with 16 bases between. Per germline, CDR1 SGHKS and CDR2 YYEKEE (reference sequence). This CDR3 is built from 17 residues.

The rearrangement links TRBV5-5 to TRBJ1-5; tentative D call: TRBD1 (6 bases). This clonotype was obtained from a man in his thirties or forties in good health. Sequences were obtained from memory CD4+ T cells sorted from blood. This sample's subset: CD45RA-negative fraction. As DNA, the CDR3 is TGTGCCAGCAGCTTGGGACTAGGCCAGGGGTCCAATCAGCCCCAGCATTTT. Translation: CASSLGLGQGSNQPQHF. The full variable domain, completed using reference TRBV5-5 and TRBJ1-5, is DAGVTQSPTHLIKTRGQQVTLRCSPISGHKSVSWYQQVLGQGPQFIFQYYEKEERGRGNFPDRFSARQFPNYSSELNVNALLLGDSALYLCASSLGLGQGSNQPQHFGDGTRLSIL.